The 23 T cell receptor beta chains below come from one sample, sequenced in a study of long-term antiretroviral therapy in people with HIV. At the survey level, the v3.0 immunoSEQ assay was run. This table comes from immunoSEQ multiplex PCR, and its TCRdb copy is limited to in-frame clones, with some not included. The repertoire has 25,000 to 30,000 clones, 75% to 90% of them found once; the top ten carry about 8.3%. Sequencing was performed on unsorted PBMCs, taken 3.2 years before starting antiretroviral therapy. The origin of the receptors is a man aged 45-65 years with HIV.

This clone is deemed medium-sized (0.01 to 0.1%). The chain recombines TRBV9 with TRBJ1-1, with D perhaps matching TRBD1 (5 bases). The CDR3 contains 13 residues. Per germline, CDR1 SGDLS and CDR2 YYNGEE. Trimming removed 6 bases at V and 4 bases at J, with 13 bases between. CDR3 sequence reads: CASNHDGTTEAFF. For the CDR3, the DNA is TGTGCCAGCAACCATGATGGGACCACTGAAGCTTTCTTT.

This clone was detected only once. This sequence joins TRBV18 and TRBJ2-1; the match to TRBD1 covers 7 bases. The length of the CDR3 is 14 residues. V lost 5 bases to trimming and J lost 8 bases; unmatched junction nucleotides: 9. Germline V gives CDR1 KGHSH, CDR2 LQKENI. CDR3 sequence reads: CASSSSYRGDEQFF. The CDR3 DNA reads as TGTGCCAGCTCATCTTCTTACAGGGGAGATGAGCAGTTCTTC.

The rearrangement joins TRBV5-1 to TRBJ2-2; the D is unclear. This CDR3 spans 17 amino acids. Germline CDR1 and CDR2: SGHRS and YFSETQ. V was trimmed by 3 bases and J by 1 base, leaving 16 bases between them. The CDR3 reads CASSSSSRRLNTGELFF. The CDR3 nucleotides are TGCGCCAGCAGCTCGAGCAGTCGAAGATTGAACACCGGGGAGCTGTTTTTT.

The genes are TRBV28 and TRBJ1-1; TRBD1 is a possible D gene (5 bases). The CDR3 totals 13 residues. The V gene lost 5 bases and the J gene lost 10 bases, with 17 bases spanning the gap. The germline V gene encodes CDR1 MDHEN and CDR2 SYDVKM. The CDR3 loop reads CASSTGRPVRAFF. The CDR3, as DNA: TGTGCCAGCAGTACGGGACGGCCAGTGCGAGCTTTCTTT.

The gene calls are TRBV11-2 and TRBJ2-7, with 12 bases matching TRBD2. The V and J ends lost 5 bases and 6 bases, in that order; junction bases with no gene match: 8. The length of the CDR3 is 15 residues. Germline values: CDR1 SGHAT, CDR2 FQNNGV. The CDR3 nucleotides read TGTGCCAGCAGCGCCCGGACTAGCGGGGAGGTCGAGCAGTACTTC. Translation gives CASSARTSGEVEQYF. The variable domain in full, with the rest retrieved from reference TRBV11-2 and TRBJ2-7, is EAGVAQSPRYKIIEKRQSVAFWCNPISGHATLYWYQQILGQGPKLLIQFQNNGVVDDSQLPKDRFSAERLKGVDSTLKIQPAKLEDSAVYLCASSARTSGEVEQYFGPGTRLTVT.

The chain combines TRBV6-5 with TRBJ1-1; 9 positions match TRBD1. This CDR3 region has 15 residues. Germline CDR1 MNHEY, CDR2 SVGAGI. After removal of 0 bases from V and 6 bases from J, the junction contained 5 bases not matched to a gene. This CDR3 reads CASSYSKDRGSEAFF. The CDR3 coding sequence is TGTGCCAGCAGTTACTCAAAGGACAGGGGCTCTGAAGCTTTCTTT.

The V and J genes are TRBV6-4 and TRBJ2-7; perhaps TRBD2 as D (6 bases). The germline V gene encodes CDR1 MRHNA and CDR2 SNTAGT. V shed 2 bases and J shed 5 bases, with 7 bases lying between them. The CDR3 consists of 12 residues. As DNA, the CDR3 is TGTGCCAGCAGTGACGGGGGGAACGAGCAGTACTTC. Its translation: CASSDGGNEQYF.

The V gene is TRBV29-1, the J gene TRBJ1-2; D call uncertain. Trimming took 5 bases from V and 7 from J, leaving 23 bases between them. The CDR3 sequence is 15 residues long. In germline, CDR1 is SQVTM, CDR2 ANQGSEA. The CDR3 DNA reads TGCAGCGTTCAGCATACTTGGGGAATTGGCGCTGGCTACACCTTC. Its protein product is CSVQHTWGIGAGYTF. Based on the CDR3 plus reference TRBV29-1 and TRBJ1-2, the full variable domain is SAVISQKPSRDICQRGTSLTIQCQVDSQVTMMFWYRQQPGQSLTLIATANQGSEATYESGFVIDKFPISRPNLTFSTLTVSNMSPEDSSIYLCSVQHTWGIGAGYTFGSGTRLTVV.

The J gene is TRBJ2-5, the V gene TRBV12-5; 7 bases line up with TRBD1. Germline lookup yields CDR1 LGHNT and CDR2 FRNRAP. The CDR3 totals 15 residues. With 6 bases clipped from V and 4 bases from J, the junction kept 11 bases outside the gene matches. CDR3 loop: CASGPGTVWAETQYF. The CDR3 DNA sequence: TGTGCTAGTGGGCCAGGGACAGTTTGGGCAGAGACCCAGTACTTC.

This clone was seen just once. The chain carries TRBV9 and TRBJ2-1; 7 bases agree with TRBD2. V gave up 4 bases and J gave up 8 bases; unmatched junction bases: 15. The germline V gene has CDR1 SGDLS and CDR2 YYNGEE. The length of the CDR3 is 16 residues. The chain's CDR3 is CASSRTGGSFGHEQFF. The CDR3 nucleotides are TGTGCCAGCAGCAGAACTGGCGGGAGCTTCGGGCATGAGCAGTTCTTC.

The chain carries TRBV9 and TRBJ2-3, with D perhaps TRBD1 (5 bases). V was pared by 0 bases and J by 7 bases, with 6 bases between. Germline lookup yields CDR1 SGDLS and CDR2 YYNGEE. The CDR3 extends over 12 amino acids. The CDR3 spells CASSVEGNTQYF. The CDR3 DNA follows: TGTGCCAGCAGCGTAGAGGGGAATACGCAGTATTTT.

The chain joins TRBV5-1 to TRBJ1-1; 9 bases align to TRBD1. This CDR3 is 12 amino acids long. V was clipped by 4 bases and J by 5 bases; unmatched bases: 0. The germline V gene has CDR1 SGHRS and CDR2 YFSETQ. CDR3 amino acids: CASSGQGTEAFF. As DNA, the CDR3 is TGCGCCAGCAGCGGACAGGGGACTGAAGCTTTCTTT.

The V and J genes are TRBV7-6 and TRBJ1-2; no firm D call. The germline V gene has CDR1 SGHVS and CDR2 FNYEAQ. The CDR3 covers 13 residues. V lost 5 bases, J lost 2 bases, and 9 bases lay in between. Here the CDR3 reads CASSKTENYGYTF. In nucleotides, the CDR3 is TGTGCCAGCAGCAAGACGGAGAACTATGGCTACACCTTC.

This rearrangement joins TRBV15 to TRBJ2-5; D gene unclear. The germline V gene encodes CDR1 LNHNV and CDR2 YYDKDF (reference sequence). The V gene lost 1 base and the J gene lost 4 bases, with 7 bases spanning the gap. CDR3 length: 13 amino acids. CDR3 region: CATSRVTAETQYF. CDR3 in DNA: TGTGCCACCAGCAGAGTAACAGCAGAGACCCAGTACTTC.

This chain connects TRBV7-9 to TRBJ2-7; D unresolved. The germline gives CDR1 SEHNR, CDR2 FQNEAQ (reference sequence). This CDR3 contains 14 residues. Trimming removed 0 bases from V and 0 bases from J, with 6 bases in between. CDR3 amino acids: CASSLAENSYEQYF. The CDR3 region has the DNA TGTGCCAGCAGCTTAGCCGAGAACTCCTACGAGCAGTACTTC.

V and J are TRBV5-6 and TRBJ1-2, with D perhaps TRBD1 (5 bases). The ends were cut back, 2 bases at V and 7 bases at J, with 9 bases in the middle. Germline V gene data show CDR1 as SGHDT and CDR2 as YYEEEE. The CDR3 consists of 12 residues. The CDR3 nucleotides are TGTGCCAGCAGCTTTCAGGGTTTTGGCTACACCTTC. Its protein product is CASSFQGFGYTF.

The gene calls are TRBV27 and TRBJ2-5, with D hard to call. V lost 3 bases, J lost 0 bases, and 5 bases lay in between. In germline, CDR1 is MNHEY, CDR2 SMNVEV (reference sequence). The CDR3 loop spans 13 amino acids. Here the CDR3 DNA reads TGTGCCAGCAGTTTTAGTTACCAAGAGACCCAGTACTTC. As protein: CASSFSYQETQYF.

J is TRBJ2-5 and V is TRBV2; D ambiguous. Germline V gene data show CDR1 as SNHLY and CDR2 as FYNNEI. The V and J ends lost 8 bases and 5 bases respectively, with 27 bases between them. The CDR3 contains 17 residues. CDR3 coding DNA: TGTGCCAGCGACCTTTCCACCCGGGCCCCGATGGGGGAGACCCAGTACTTC. Its protein product is CASDLSTRAPMGETQYF.

V and J are TRBV2 and TRBJ2-5, with D perhaps TRBD1 (7 bases). CDR3 length: 16 amino acids. Trimming removed 5 bases from V and 5 bases from J, with 21 bases in between. Germline lookup yields CDR1 SNHLY and CDR2 FYNNEI. The CDR3 coding sequence is TGTGCCAGCAGTTCGCCAGGAGGGGGCCCTGGGGAGACCCAGTACTTC. Encoded protein: CASSSPGGGPGETQYF. The entire variable domain, with the rest obtained from reference TRBV2 and TRBJ2-5, is as follows: EPEVTQTPSHQVTQMGQEVILRCVPISNHLYFYWYRQILGQKVEFLVSFYNNEISEKSEIFDDQFSVERPDGSNFTLKIRSTKLEDSAMYFCASSSPGGGPGETQYFGPGTRLLVL.

The chain recombines TRBV5-1 with TRBJ2-3; a weak D match, TRBD2 (7 bases). Germline V gives CDR1 SGHRS, CDR2 YFSETQ. The CDR3 runs 14 residues. Trimming stripped 2 bases from V and 5 bases from J, with 12 bases between. CDR3 sequence (DNA): TGCGCCAGCAGCTTTGGAGGGGGGGGAGATACGCAGTATTTT. This sequence encodes CASSFGGGGDTQYF.

This rearrangement joins TRBV5-1 to TRBJ2-2, with D tentatively TRBD2 (5 bases). Germline V gives CDR1 SGHRS, CDR2 YFSETQ. V dropped 3 bases and J dropped 1 base, with 13 bases sitting between them. The CDR3 totals 16 residues. CDR3 sequence: CASSWTSSGNTGELFF. The CDR3 DNA reads as TGCGCCAGCAGCTGGACTTCGAGCGGGAACACCGGGGAGCTGTTTTTT.

V usage is TRBV11-2 and J usage is TRBJ1-2, with D possibly matching TRBD1 (6 bases). The CDR3 covers 14 residues. Per germline, CDR1 SGHAT and CDR2 FQNNGV. V lost 4 bases and J 2 bases, leaving 11 bases between the germline ends. Here the CDR3 reads CASSSPTGNYGYTF. CDR3 nucleotide sequence: TGTGCCAGCAGCTCCCCTACAGGGAACTATGGCTACACCTTC. Full variable domain (rest looked up from reference TRBV11-2 and TRBJ1-2): EAGVAQSPRYKIIEKRQSVAFWCNPISGHATLYWYQQILGQGPKLLIQFQNNGVVDDSQLPKDRFSAERLKGVDSTLKIQPAKLEDSAVYLCASSSPTGNYGYTFGSGTRLTVV.

The chain is built from TRBV7-8 and TRBJ2-7; the D gene could be TRBD1 or TRBD2 (5 bases each). CDR1 and CDR2 from the germline V gene are SGHVS and FQNEAQ. This CDR3 comprises 15 residues. V was clipped by 5 bases and J by 3 bases, with 17 bases between them. The CDR3 nucleotides are TGTGCCAGCAGCCCTGGGACCCCCGTCGTCTACGAGCAGTACTTC. It translates to CASSPGTPVVYEQYF. The entire variable domain, with the rest obtained from reference TRBV7-8 and TRBJ2-7, is as follows: GAGVSQSPRYKVAKRGQDVALRCDPISGHVSLFWYQQALGQGPEFLTYFQNEAQLDKSGLPSDRFFAERPEGSVSTLKIQRTQQEDSAVYLCASSPGTPVVYEQYFGPGTRLTVT.